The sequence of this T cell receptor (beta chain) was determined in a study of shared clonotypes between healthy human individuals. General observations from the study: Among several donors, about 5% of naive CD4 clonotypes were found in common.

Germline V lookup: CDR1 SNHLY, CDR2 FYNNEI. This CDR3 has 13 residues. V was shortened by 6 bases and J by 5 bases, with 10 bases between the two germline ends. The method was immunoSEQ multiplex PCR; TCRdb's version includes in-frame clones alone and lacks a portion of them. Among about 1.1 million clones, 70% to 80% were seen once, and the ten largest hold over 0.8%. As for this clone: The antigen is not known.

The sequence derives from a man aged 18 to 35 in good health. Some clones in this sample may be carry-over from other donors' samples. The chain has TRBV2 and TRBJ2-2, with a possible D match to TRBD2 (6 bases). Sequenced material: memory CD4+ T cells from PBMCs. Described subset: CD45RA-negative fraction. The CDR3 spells CASRGGRTGELFF. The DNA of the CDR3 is TGTGCCAGCAGGGGTGGGAGGACCGGGGAGCTGTTTTTT.